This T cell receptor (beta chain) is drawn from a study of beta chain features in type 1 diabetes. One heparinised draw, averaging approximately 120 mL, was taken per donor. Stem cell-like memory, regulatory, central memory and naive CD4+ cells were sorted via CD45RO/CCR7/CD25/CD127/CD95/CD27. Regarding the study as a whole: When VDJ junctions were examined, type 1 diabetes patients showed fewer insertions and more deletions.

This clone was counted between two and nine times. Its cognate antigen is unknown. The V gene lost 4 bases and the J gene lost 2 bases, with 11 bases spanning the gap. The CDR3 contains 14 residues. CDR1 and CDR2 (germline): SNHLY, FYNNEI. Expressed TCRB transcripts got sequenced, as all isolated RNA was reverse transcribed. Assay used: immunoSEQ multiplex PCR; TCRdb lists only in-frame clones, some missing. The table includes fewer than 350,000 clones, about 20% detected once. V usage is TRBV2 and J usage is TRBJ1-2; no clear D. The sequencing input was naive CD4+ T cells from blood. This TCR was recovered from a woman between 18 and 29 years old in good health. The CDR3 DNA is TGTGCCAGCAGTGTGGAGTTTAAGAACTATGGCTACACCTTC. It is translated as CASSVEFKNYGYTF.